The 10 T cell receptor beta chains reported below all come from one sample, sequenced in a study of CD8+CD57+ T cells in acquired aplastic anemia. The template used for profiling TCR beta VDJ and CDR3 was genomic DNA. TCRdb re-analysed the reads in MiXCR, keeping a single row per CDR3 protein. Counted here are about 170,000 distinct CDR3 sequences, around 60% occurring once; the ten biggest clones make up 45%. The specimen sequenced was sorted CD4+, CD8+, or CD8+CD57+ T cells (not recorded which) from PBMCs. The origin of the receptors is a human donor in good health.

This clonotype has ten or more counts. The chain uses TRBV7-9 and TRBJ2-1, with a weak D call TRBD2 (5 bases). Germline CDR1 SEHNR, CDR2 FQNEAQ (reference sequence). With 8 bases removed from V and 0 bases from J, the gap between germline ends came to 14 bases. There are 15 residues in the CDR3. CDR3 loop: CASRRTEPSYNEQFF. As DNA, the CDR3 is TGTGCCAGCCGAAGGACTGAACCCTCCTACAATGAGCAGTTCTTC. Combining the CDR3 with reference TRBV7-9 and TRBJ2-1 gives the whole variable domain DTGVSQNPRHKITKRGQNVTFRCDPISEHNRLYWYRQTLGQGPEFLTYFQNEAQLEKSRLLSDRFSAERPKGSFSTLEIQRTEQGDSAMYLCASRRTEPSYNEQFFGPGTRLTVL.

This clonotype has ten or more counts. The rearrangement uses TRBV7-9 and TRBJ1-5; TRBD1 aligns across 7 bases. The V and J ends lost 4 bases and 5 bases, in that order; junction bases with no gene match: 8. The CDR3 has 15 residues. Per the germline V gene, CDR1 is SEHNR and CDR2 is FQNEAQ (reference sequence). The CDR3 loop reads CASSSGQYRDQPQHF. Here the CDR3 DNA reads TGTGCCAGCAGCTCGGGACAGTATAGGGATCAGCCCCAGCATTTT.

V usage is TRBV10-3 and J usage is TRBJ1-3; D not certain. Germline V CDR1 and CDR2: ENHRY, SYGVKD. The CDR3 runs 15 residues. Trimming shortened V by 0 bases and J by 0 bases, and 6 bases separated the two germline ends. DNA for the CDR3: TGTGCCATCAGTGAGTCGTCGAGCTCTGGAAACACCATATATTTT. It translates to CAISESSSSGNTIYF.

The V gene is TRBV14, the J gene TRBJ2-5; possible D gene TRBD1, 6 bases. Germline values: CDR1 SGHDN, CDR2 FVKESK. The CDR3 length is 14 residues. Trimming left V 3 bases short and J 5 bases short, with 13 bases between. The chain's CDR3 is CASSQGASWETQYF. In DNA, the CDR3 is TGTGCCAGCAGCCAGGGGGCCTCTTGGGAGACCCAGTACTTC.

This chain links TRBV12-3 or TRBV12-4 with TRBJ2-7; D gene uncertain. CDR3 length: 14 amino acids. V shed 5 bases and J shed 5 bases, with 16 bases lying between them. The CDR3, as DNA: TGTGCCAGCAGTGACGGCGACTGGGCTAACGAGCAGTACTTC. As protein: CASSDGDWANEQYF.

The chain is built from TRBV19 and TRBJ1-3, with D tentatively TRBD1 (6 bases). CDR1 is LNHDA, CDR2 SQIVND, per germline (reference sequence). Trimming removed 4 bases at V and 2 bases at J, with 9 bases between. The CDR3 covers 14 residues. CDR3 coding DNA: TGTGCCAGTAGTAGAGGGGGACCTGGAAACACCATATATTTT. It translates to CASSRGGPGNTIYF.

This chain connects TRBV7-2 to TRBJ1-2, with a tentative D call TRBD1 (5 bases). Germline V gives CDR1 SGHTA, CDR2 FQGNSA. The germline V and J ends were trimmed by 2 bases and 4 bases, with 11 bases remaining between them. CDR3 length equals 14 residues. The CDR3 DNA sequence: TGTGCCAGCAGCTTACGGAGGGGCCCCTATGGCTACACCTTC. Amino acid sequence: CASSLRRGPYGYTF.

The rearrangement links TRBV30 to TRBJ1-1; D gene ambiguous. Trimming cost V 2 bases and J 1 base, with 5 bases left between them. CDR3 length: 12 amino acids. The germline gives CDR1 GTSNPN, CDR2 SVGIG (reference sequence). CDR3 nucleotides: TGTGCCTGGAGTCGTCCGAACACTGAAGCTTTCTTT. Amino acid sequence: CAWSRPNTEAFF.

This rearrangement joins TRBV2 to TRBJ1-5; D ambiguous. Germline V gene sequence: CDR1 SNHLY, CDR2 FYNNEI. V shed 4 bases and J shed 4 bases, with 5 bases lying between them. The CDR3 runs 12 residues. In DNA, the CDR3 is TGTGCCAGCAGTGGGTTAAATCAGCCCCAGCATTTT. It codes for CASSGLNQPQHF. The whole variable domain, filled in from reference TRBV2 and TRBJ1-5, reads EPEVTQTPSHQVTQMGQEVILRCVPISNHLYFYWYRQILGQKVEFLVSFYNNEISEKSEIFDDQFSVERPDGSNFTLKIRSTKLEDSAMYFCASSGLNQPQHFGDGTRLSIL.

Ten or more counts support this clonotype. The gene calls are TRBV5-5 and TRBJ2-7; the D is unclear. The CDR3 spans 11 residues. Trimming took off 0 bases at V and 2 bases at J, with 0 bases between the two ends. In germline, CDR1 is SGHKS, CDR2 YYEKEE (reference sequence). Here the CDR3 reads CASSLAYEQYF. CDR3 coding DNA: TGTGCCAGCAGCTTGGCCTACGAGCAGTACTTC.